This T cell receptor beta chain stems from a study of Graves' ophthalmopathy and Graves' hyperthyroidism. The CDR3 length is 15 residues. Germline CDR1 and CDR2: DFQATT and SNEGSKA (reference sequence). Trimming cost V 2 bases and J 3 bases; bases outside gene matches: 8. Overall study results and limits: It was with around 67% sensitivity and approximately 72% specificity that the model predicted ophthalmopathy progression.

Scientists amplified the TCR beta CDR3 regions from RNA transcripts. Second-round multiplex PCR followed a first-round RT-PCR using HTBI primers. TCRdb passed the multiplex PCR reads through MiXCR, listing each CDR3 protein once. The sample lists about 700,000 distinct CDR3 sequences; roughly two fifths were seen once. As regards this clonotype: Antigen unknown.

The rearrangement links TRBV20-1 to TRBJ2-5, with 8 positions matching TRBD2. Sample: peripheral blood. The sequence derives from an adult man with Graves' ophthalmopathy. The CDR3 loop reads CSARSRGRKEETQYF. Written as DNA, the CDR3 is TGCAGTGCTAGATCACGCGGGAGGAAAGAAGAGACCCAGTACTTC.